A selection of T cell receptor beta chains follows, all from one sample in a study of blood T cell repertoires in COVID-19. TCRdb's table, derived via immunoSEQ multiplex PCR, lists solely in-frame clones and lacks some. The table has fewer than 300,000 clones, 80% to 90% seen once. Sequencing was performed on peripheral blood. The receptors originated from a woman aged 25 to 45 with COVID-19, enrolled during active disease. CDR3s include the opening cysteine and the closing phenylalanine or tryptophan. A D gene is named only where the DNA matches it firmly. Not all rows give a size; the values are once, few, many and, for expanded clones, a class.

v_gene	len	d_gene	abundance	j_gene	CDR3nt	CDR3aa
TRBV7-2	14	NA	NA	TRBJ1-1	TGTGCCAGCAGCCTCTCTGGGCAGTACACTGAAGCTTTCTTT	CASSLSGQYTEAFF
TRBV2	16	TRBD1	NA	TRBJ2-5	TGTGCCAGCAGTGAATTGGGACAGGGGATAGAGAGGACCCAGTACTTC	CASSELGQGIERTQYF
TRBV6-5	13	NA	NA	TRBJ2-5	TGTGCCAGCAGTTTACAGGGTGGGGAGACCCAGTACTTC	CASSLQGGETQYF
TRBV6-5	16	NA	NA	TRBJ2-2	TGTGCCAGCAGTTACTCGATTAGCACGGCAGCCGGGGAGCTGTTTTTT	CASSYSISTAAGELFF
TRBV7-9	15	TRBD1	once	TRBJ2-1	TGTGCCAGCAGCCCCGGGACAGGGTCGGGTGATGAGCAGTTCTTC	CASSPGTGSGDEQFF
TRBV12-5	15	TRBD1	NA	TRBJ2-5	TGTGCTAGTGGAACAGGGGGCCATAGGCAAGAGACCCAGTACTTC	CASGTGGHRQETQYF
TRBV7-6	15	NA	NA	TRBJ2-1	TGTGCCAGCAGCTTGACGGGGTCGGAGGCCAATGAGCAGTTCTTC	CASSLTGSEANEQFF
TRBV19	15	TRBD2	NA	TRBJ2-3	TGTGCCAGTAGTAGGGCGAGCGGGGGCAAAGATACGCAGTATTTT	CASSRASGGKDTQYF
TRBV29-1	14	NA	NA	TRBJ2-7	TGCAGCGTTTCGGTTCCAGGGATCTCCTACGAGCAGTACTTC	CSVSVPGISYEQYF
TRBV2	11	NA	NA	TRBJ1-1	TGTGCCAGCAGGTCAGGGACAGAAGCTTTCTTT	CASRSGTEAFF
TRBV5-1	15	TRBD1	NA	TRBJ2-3	TGCGCCAGCAGCCTCGGGACAGGGGCCACAGATACGCAGTATTTT	CASSLGTGATDTQYF
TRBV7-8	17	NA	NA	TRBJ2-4	TGTGCCAGCAGCTTAGCGGTCCTTGAACTAGCCAAAAACATTCAGTACTTC	CASSLAVLELAKNIQYF
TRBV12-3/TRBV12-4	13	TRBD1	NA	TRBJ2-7	TGTGCCAGCAGTTCAGGGGGCGAATACGAGCAGTACTTC	CASSSGGEYEQYF
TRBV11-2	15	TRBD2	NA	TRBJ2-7	TGTGCCAGCAGCTTAGCTAGCGGGCGATCCTACGAGCAGTACTTC	CASSLASGRSYEQYF
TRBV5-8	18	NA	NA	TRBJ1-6	TGTGCCAGCAGCCTTGGTGGGACTGGAAAGAGAAGAAGTTCACCCCTCCACTTT	CASSLGGTGKRRSSPLHF
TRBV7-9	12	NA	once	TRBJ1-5	TGTGCCAGCAGTTCAGGGGACCAGCCCCAGCATTTT	CASSSGDQPQHF
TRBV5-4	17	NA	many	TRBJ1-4	TGTGCCAGCAGCTTTCGGTTAGGGGGGGCAGGGAATGAAAAACTGTTTTTT	CASSFRLGGAGNEKLFF
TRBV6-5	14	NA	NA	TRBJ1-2	TGTGCCAGCAGTCTACCGACACACGGCTATGGCTACACCTTC	CASSLPTHGYGYTF
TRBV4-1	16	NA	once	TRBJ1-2	TGCGCCAGCAGCCAACCATTCCGGGGCAGGGGCTATGGCTACACCTTC	CASSQPFRGRGYGYTF
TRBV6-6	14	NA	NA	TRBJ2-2	TGTGCCAGCACCAAAACGGGATCCACCGGGGAGCTGTTTTTT	CASTKTGSTGELFF
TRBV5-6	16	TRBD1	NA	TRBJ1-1	TGTGCCAGCAGCTTCCACAGGGGATGGCAAAACACTGAAGCTTTCTTT	CASSFHRGWQNTEAFF
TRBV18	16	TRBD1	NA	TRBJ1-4	TGTGCCAGCTCACCTACCGCGGGACAGCCAAATGAAAAACTGTTTTTT	CASSPTAGQPNEKLFF
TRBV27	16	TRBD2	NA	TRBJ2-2	TGTGCCAGCAGTCATAGCGGGGGGGAAATAACCGGGGAGCTGTTTTTT	CASSHSGGEITGELFF
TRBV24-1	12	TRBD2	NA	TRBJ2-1	TGTGCCACCAGTGGCACGACTAGCGGCATATTCTTC	CATSGTTSGIFF
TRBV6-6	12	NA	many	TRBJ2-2	TGTGCCTCAGGGGAGAACACCGGGGAGCTGTTTTTT	CASGENTGELFF
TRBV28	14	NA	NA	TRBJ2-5	TGTGCCAGCAGCAAAAGGGGAATGGGAGAGACCCAGTACTTC	CASSKRGMGETQYF
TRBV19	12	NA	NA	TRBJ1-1	TGTGCCAGTAGTATATGGGAGACTGAAGCTTTCTTT	CASSIWETEAFF
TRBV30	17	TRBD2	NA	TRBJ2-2	TGTGCCTGGAGTGCCCTAGCGGGGGGGCAGGACACCGGGGAGCTGTTTTTT	CAWSALAGGQDTGELFF
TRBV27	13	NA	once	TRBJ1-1	TGTGCCAGCAGGGTAGTAGAATACACTGAAGCTTTCTTT	CASRVVEYTEAFF
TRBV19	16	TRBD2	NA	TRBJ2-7	TGTGCCAGTGCCAAAACCGGGACTAGCAGTGGGTTCGAGCAGTACTTC	CASAKTGTSSGFEQYF
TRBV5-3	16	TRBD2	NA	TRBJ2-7	TGTGCCAGAAGCTTGTTTGAGCGGGGGAACTCCTACGAGCAGTACTTC	CARSLFERGNSYEQYF
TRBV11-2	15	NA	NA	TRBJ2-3	TGTGCCAGCAGCTCACCTAACGGGGTGGCAGATACGCAGTATTTT	CASSSPNGVADTQYF
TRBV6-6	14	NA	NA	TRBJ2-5	TGTGCCAGCAGTTACATGGGGCCAGGGGAGACCCAGTACTTC	CASSYMGPGETQYF
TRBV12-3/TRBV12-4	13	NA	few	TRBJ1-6	TGTGCCAGCAGTAGCTCGGGATTCTCACCCCTCCACTTT	CASSSSGFSPLHF
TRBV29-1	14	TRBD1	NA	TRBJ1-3	TGCAGCGTTGTTCAGGGGGCGGCTGGAAACACCATATATTTT	CSVVQGAAGNTIYF
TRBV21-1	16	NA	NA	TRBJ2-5	TGTGCCAGCAGAATTGCACTGGGGGGGGCCTGGGAGACCCAGTACTTC	CASRIALGGAWETQYF
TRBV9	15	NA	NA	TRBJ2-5	TGTGCCAGCAGCGTTACGCCAGCGCCGGCAGAGACCCAGTACTTC	CASSVTPAPAETQYF
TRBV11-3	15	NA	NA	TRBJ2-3	TGTGCCAGCAGCCCCCACGCGACTAGCACAGATACGCAGTATTTT	CASSPHATSTDTQYF
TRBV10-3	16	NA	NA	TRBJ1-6	TGTGCCATCAGTGAGTCATGGGGACAAGATAATTCACCCCTCCACTTT	CAISESWGQDNSPLHF
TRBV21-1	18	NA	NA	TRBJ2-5	TGTGCCAGCAGCAAAGCAGGGCTAGCGGGGGCGTGCCAAGAGACCCAGTACTTC	CASSKAGLAGACQETQYF
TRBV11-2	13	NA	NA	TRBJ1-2	TGTGCCAGCAGCCAGACAGTCCCTTATGGCTACACCTTC	CASSQTVPYGYTF
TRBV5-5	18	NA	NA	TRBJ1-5	TGTGCCAGCAGCCCGACAGTTCCTTACAGCTATAGCAATCAGCCCCAGCATTTT	CASSPTVPYSYSNQPQHF